The present entry profiles one TCR beta chain with its context. Its antigen is as yet unknown. The sample is drawn from a study of radiation and T cells in renal cell carcinoma. This CDR3 is 17 amino acids long. Germline values: CDR1 SGHAT, CDR2 FQNNGV. The V end was cut by 0 bases, the J end by 2 bases, with 17 bases between. The repertoire was sequenced with immunoSEQ multiplex PCR; TCRdb's copy has only in-frame clones and lacks some. This table holds 130,000 to 150,000 clones, less than 90% found once. Study results and limitations: Top tumor clonotypes rose in blood 2 weeks post-radiation, then contracted. Pretreatment tumor biopsies were lacking, so baseline clonotypes are unknown.

The time point is: baseline pretreatment blood. Noted treatment: 15 Gy SBRT to primary tumor, nephrectomy 4 weeks later. After SBRT, blood was collected at 2 and 4 weeks, plus baseline. The tumor was a clear cell renal cell carcinoma. This chain links TRBV11-2 with TRBJ2-7; the D gene is possibly TRBD2 (6 bases). The TCR originated in a woman aged 65 to 85 with renal cell carcinoma. The sequenced sample was blood, obtained from a patient whose treatment included radiotherapy and nephrectomy. CDR3 region: CASSLDWYSGATYEQYF. The CDR3 DNA sequence: TGTGCCAGCAGCTTAGATTGGTATAGCGGAGCGACCTACGAGCAGTACTTC. Variable domain in full (rest from reference TRBV11-2 and TRBJ2-7): EAGVAQSPRYKIIEKRQSVAFWCNPISGHATLYWYQQILGQGPKLLIQFQNNGVVDDSQLPKDRFSAERLKGVDSTLKIQPAKLEDSAVYLCASSLDWYSGATYEQYFGPGTRLTVT.